The T cell receptor beta chain under discussion was sequenced for a study of shared clonotypes between healthy human individuals. This clone was seen once. Other DNA sequences of this sample code for an identical CDR3. Per the germline V gene, CDR1 is SQVTM and CDR2 is ANQGSEA. V was trimmed by 1 base and J by 1 base, leaving 5 bases between them. The CDR3 runs 12 residues. Terminally differentiated effector memory CD45RA+ cells were excluded from the naive CD8 cells, which were CD45RO-negative and positively selected for CCR7. It was at deep level that the assay was run. The protocol was immunoSEQ multiplex PCR, while the TCRdb copy is restricted to in-frame clones and leaves out a portion. Altogether 700,000 to 950,000 clones are present, about 96% being singletons, with the ten largest covering approximately 0.2%.

This receptor was identified in a man aged 25-45 years in good health. This chain joins TRBV29-1 and TRBJ2-7; D is unresolved. The sample was naive CD8+ T cells sorted from blood. CDR3 loop: CSVEGRSYEQYF. For the CDR3, the DNA is TGCAGCGTTGAAGGTAGATCCTACGAGCAGTACTTC.